This record covers a single T cell receptor (beta chain). The antigen remains unidentified. Trimming pared 6 bases from V and 2 bases from J, leaving 15 bases between. The CDR3 totals 15 residues. The germline gives CDR1 MDHEN, CDR2 SYDVKM. The entry originates in a study of sequential checkpoint blockade in melanoma. Study summary: 75 to 95 pretreatment tumor DNA samples were TCRβ immunosequenced. After nivolumab or ipilimumab alone, about 20 patients had week-13 rebiopsies.

The sample's treatment: randomized to nivolumab then ipilimumab (arm A) or the reverse (arm B). Findings and caveats of the study: PD-L1 staining and CD8+ counts, not mutational load, tracked tumor T-cell clonality.

Repertoires were generated with immunoSEQ multiplex PCR, while TCRdb's copy carries only in-frame clones and drops some. Of fewer than 6,500 clones in the sample, 20% to 25% are singletons; the top ten hold about 11%. The material sequenced was tumor tissue (inferred from file names), taken from a patient given nivolumab and ipilimumab in sequence. The genes are TRBV28 and TRBJ2-3, with D unclear. This clonotype was sampled from a human donor with melanoma. CDR3 loop: CASSQRALYTDTQYF. The CDR3 coding sequence is TGTGCCAGCAGCCAAAGGGCCCTATACACAGATACGCAGTATTTT.